The source of this TCR beta chain is a study of shared clonotypes between healthy human individuals. Study at large: The study used three CD4 naive, three CD4 memory, two CD8 naive and one CD8 memory plate per donor.

Regarding the study as a whole: Represented genetic and exposure-history diversity was restricted by having few donors. The four-donor shared clonotypes exceeded non-shared clonotypes in generation probability, with non-shared ones scoring lower.

TCRdb's table, derived via immunoSEQ multiplex PCR, lists solely in-frame clones and lacks some. Among 2,500,000 or so clones listed, over 85% were seen once. Concerning this clone itself: Its specificity is unknown.

CD4+ cell separation produced CD45RA+ naive and CD45RA-negative memory subsets. Sequenced material: naive CD4+ T cells sorted from blood. Subset defined: CD45RA+ positively selected. This TCR was sampled from a man between 18 and 29 years old in good health.

The CDR3 coding sequence is TGTGCCAGCAGGGAAGGGGGAGGCTACGAGCAGTACTTC. It codes for CASREGGGYEQYF. The rearrangement uses TRBV25-1 and TRBJ2-7; D tentatively reads TRBD1 or TRBD2 (6 bases each). Germline V lookup: CDR1 MGHDK, CDR2 SYGVNS. Trimming stripped 6 bases from V and 3 bases from J, with 12 bases between. The CDR3 extends over 13 amino acids.